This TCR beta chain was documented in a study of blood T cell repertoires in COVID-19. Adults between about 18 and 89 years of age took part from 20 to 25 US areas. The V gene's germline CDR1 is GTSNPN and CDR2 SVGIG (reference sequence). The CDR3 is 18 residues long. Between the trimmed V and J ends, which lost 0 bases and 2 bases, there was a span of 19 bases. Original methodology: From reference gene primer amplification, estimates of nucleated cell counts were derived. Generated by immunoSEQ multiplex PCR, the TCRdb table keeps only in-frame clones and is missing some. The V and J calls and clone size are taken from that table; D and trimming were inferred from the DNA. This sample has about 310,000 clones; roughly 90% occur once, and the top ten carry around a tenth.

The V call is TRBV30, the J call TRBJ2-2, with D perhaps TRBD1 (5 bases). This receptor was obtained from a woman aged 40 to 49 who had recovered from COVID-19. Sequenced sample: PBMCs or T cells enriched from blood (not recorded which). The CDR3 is CAWSVPISDSYNTGELFF. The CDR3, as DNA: TGTGCCTGGAGTGTACCCATTTCCGACAGCTACAACACCGGGGAGCTGTTTTTT.